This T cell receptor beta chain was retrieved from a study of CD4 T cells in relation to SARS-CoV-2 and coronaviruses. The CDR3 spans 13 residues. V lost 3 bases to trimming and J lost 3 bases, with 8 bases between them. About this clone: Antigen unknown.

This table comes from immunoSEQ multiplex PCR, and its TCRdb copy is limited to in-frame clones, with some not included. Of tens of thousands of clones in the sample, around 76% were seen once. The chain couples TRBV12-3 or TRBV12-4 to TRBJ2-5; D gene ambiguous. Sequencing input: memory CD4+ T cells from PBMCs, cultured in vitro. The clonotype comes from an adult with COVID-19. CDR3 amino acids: CASSFQLKETQYF. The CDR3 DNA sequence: TGTGCCAGCAGTTTTCAGTTGAAAGAGACCCAGTACTTC.